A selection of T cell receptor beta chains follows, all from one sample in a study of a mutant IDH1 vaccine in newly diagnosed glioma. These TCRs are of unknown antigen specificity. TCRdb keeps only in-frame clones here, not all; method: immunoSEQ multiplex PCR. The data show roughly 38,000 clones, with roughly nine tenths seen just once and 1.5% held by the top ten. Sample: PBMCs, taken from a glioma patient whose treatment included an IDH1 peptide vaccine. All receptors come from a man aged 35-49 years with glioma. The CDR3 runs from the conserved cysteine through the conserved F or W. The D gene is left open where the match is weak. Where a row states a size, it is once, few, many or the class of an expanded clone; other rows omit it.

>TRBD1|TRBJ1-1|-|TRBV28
CASREDRASVNTEAFF
TGTGCCAGCAGGGAGGACAGGGCGTCAGTGAACACTGAAGCTTTCTTT
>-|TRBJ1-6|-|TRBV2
CASSRQVNNSPLHF
TGTGCCAGCAGTAGACAGGTTAATAATTCACCCCTCCACTTT
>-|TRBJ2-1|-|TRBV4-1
CASSPLLSTGVNEQFF
TGCGCCAGCAGCCCTTTATTAAGTACGGGAGTAAATGAGCAGTTCTTC
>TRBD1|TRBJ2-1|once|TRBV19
CASSNSPGTGKREQFF
TGTGCCAGTAGTAACTCCCCCGGGACAGGGAAGCGTGAGCAGTTCTTC
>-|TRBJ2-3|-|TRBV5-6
CASSLTSDGRVDTQYF
TGTGCCAGCAGCTTGACGTCGGACGGTCGTGTAGATACGCAGTATTTT
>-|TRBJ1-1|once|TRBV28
CASSGSNGGTMNTEAFF
TGTGCCAGCTCGGGGAGTAATGGGGGAACGATGAACACTGAAGCTTTCTTT
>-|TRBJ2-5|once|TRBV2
CASSRGGYQETQYF
TGTGCCAGCAGTCGCGGGGGCTACCAAGAGACCCAGTACTTC
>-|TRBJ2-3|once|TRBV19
CASSIVGATDTQYF
TGTGCCAGTAGTATAGTAGGGGCCACAGATACGCAGTATTTT
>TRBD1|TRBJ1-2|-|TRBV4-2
CASSQETGGNYGYTF
TGTGCCAGCAGCCAAGAAACAGGGGGCAACTATGGCTACACCTTC
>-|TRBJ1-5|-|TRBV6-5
CASSYSGSYQPQHF
TGTGCCAGCAGTTACTCGGGCAGCTATCAGCCCCAGCATTTT
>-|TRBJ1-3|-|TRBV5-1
CASSLAPRGFGNTIYF
TGCGCCAGCAGCTTGGCCCCTCGGGGGTTCGGAAACACCATATATTTT
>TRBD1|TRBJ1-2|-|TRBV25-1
CASRSTGERKGYTF
TGTGCCAGCAGGTCGACAGGGGAGCGGAAAGGCTACACCTTC
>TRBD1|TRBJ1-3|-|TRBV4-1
CASSRGTGHSGNTIYF
TGCGCCAGCAGCCGCGGGACAGGGCACTCTGGAAACACCATATATTTT
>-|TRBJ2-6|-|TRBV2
CASSEGRGSGANVLTF
TGTGCCAGCAGTGAGGGCAGGGGCTCTGGGGCCAACGTCCTGACTTTC
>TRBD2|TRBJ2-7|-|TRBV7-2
CASSLSGLGSSYEQYF
TGTGCCAGCAGCTTATCGGGACTAGGGAGCTCCTACGAGCAGTACTTC
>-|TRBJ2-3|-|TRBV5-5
CASSLVVIGDTQYF
TGTGCCAGCAGCTTGGTCGTTATAGGGGATACGCAGTATTTT
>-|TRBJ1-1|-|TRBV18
CASSPRQDTEAFF
TGTGCCAGCTCACCACGACAAGACACTGAAGCTTTCTTT
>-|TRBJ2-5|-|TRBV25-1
CASEVGGGKETQYF
TGTGCCAGCGAGGTGGGAGGGGGCAAAGAGACCCAGTACTTC
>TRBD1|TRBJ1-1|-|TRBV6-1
CASSEARQGSIWAFF
TGTGCCAGCAGTGAAGCCCGACAGGGCTCCATTTGGGCTTTCTTT
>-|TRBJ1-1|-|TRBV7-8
CASSFPAYTEAFF
TGTGCCAGCAGCTTCCCGGCCTACACTGAAGCTTTCTTT
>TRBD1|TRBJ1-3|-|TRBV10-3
CAISDRQGAGNTIYF
TGTGCCATCAGTGACAGGCAGGGGGCTGGAAACACCATATATTTT
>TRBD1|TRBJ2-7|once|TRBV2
CASRSDRGREQYF
TGTGCCAGCAGGTCAGACAGGGGGCGCGAGCAGTACTTC
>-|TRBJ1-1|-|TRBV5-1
CASSPNPDHYTEAFF
TGCGCCAGCAGCCCGAACCCGGACCACTACACTGAAGCTTTCTTT
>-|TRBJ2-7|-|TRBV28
CASSSAPWTITYEQYF
TGTGCCAGCAGTTCAGCCCCCTGGACAATCACCTACGAGCAGTACTTC
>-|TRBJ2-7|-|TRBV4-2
CASSQERAREQYF
TGTGCCAGCAGCCAAGAGAGGGCCCGCGAGCAGTACTTC
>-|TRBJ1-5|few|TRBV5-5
CASSLGDQPQHF
TGTGCCAGCAGCTTGGGGGATCAGCCCCAGCATTTT
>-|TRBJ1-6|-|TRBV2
CASSEGAYNSPLHF
TGTGCCAGCAGTGAGGGCGCCTATAATTCACCCCTCCACTTT
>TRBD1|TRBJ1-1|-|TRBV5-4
CASSSQGALTEAFF
TGTGCCAGCAGCTCACAGGGGGCGCTCACTGAAGCTTTCTTT
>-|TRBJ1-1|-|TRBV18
CASSPPVTGTTEAFF
TGTGCCAGCTCACCCCCGGTGACGGGAACCACTGAAGCTTTCTTT
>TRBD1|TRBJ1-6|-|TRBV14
CASSRTGEGSFSYNSPLHF
TGTGCCAGCAGCCGCACAGGGGAAGGATCATTCTCCTATAATTCACCCCTCCACTTT
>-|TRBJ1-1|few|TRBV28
CASRRDTEAFF
TGTGCCAGCAGGAGAGACACTGAAGCTTTCTTT
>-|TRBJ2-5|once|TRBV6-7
CASIGVGREETQYF
TGTGCCAGCATTGGGGTGGGCAGGGAAGAGACCCAGTACTTC
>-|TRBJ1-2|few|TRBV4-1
CASSHEGRGRYGYTF
TGCGCCAGCAGCCATGAGGGGAGGGGGAGGTATGGCTACACCTTC
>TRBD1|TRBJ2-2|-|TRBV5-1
CASTRTGGFETGELFF
TGCGCCAGCACTCGGACAGGGGGCTTTGAAACCGGGGAGCTGTTTTTT
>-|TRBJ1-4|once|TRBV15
CATSRVGGNNEKLFF
TGTGCCACCAGCAGAGTTGGGGGGAATAATGAAAAACTGTTTTTT
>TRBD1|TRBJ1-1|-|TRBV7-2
CASSLFRQGARTEAFF
TGTGCCAGCAGCTTATTCCGACAGGGGGCGCGGACTGAAGCTTTCTTT
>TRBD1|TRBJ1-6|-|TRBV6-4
CASSDGAGGNSPLHF
TGTGCCAGCAGTGACGGGGCAGGGGGAAATTCACCCCTCCACTTT
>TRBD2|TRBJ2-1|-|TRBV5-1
CASSADSGPYNEQFF
TGCGCCAGCAGCGCGGATAGCGGGCCTTACAATGAGCAGTTCTTC
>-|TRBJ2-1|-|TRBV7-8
CASSLVRVSTHEQFF
TGTGCCAGCAGCTTAGTCAGGGTTAGTACCCATGAGCAGTTCTTC
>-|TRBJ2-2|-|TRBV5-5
CASSFTRTENTGELFF
TGTGCCAGCAGCTTCACTCGGACAGAGAACACCGGGGAGCTGTTTTTT
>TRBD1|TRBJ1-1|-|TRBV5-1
CASSLGTGGKNTEAFF
TGCGCCAGCAGCTTGGGTACAGGGGGCAAGAACACTGAAGCTTTCTTT
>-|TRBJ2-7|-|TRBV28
CASIGQSPYEQYF
TGTGCCAGCATCGGACAATCACCCTACGAGCAGTACTTC
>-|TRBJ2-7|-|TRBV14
CASRSGQEQYF
TGTGCCAGCAGGAGCGGGCAGGAGCAGTACTTC
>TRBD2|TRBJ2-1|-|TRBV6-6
CASSPSGGPYNEQFF
TGTGCCAGCAGTCCGAGCGGGGGGCCCTACAATGAGCAGTTCTTC
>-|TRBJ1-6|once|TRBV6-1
CASSEWQRPGYFQNSPLHF
TGTGCCAGCAGTGAATGGCAGCGGCCCGGCTACTTCCAAAATTCACCCCTCCACTTT
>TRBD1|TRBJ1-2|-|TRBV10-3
CAITQDRDYGYTF
TGTGCCATCACCCAGGACAGGGACTATGGCTACACCTTC
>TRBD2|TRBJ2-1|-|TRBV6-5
CASGVMGLAGFGQFF
TGTGCCAGCGGGGTTATGGGACTAGCGGGATTTGGTCAGTTCTTC
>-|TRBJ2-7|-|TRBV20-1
CSAIPSLEQYF
TGCAGTGCCATTCCTAGCCTGGAGCAGTACTTC
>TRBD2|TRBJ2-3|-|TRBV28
CASSFVAGVGTDTQYF
TGTGCCAGCAGTTTTGTAGCGGGAGTGGGCACAGATACGCAGTATTTT
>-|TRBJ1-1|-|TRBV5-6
CASSPGNTEAFF
TGTGCCAGCAGCCCGGGGAACACTGAAGCTTTCTTT